This passage covers 29 T cell receptor beta chains from one sample sequenced in a study of molecular identifiers for immune sequencing clone quantification. TCRdb itself ran the PCR reads through MiXCR, one entry per CDR3 protein. The sample holds about half a million distinct CDR3 sequences; about 20% are singletons and the top ten take 0.7% to 0.95%. Sequencing was done on a sample of naive CD8+ T cells from blood, with Jurkat cell RNA spiked in. The subset is: FACS-sorted CD8+CD4-CCR7+CD45RA+ naive T cells. The receptors come from a human donor in good health. Some libraries in this study had Jurkat cell RNA spiked in.

The chain employs TRBV11-3 and TRBJ2-3; a weak D match, TRBD1 (5 bases). Germline CDR1 reads SGHNT; CDR2 reads YENEEA. The CDR3 contains 13 residues. The V and J ends lost 1 base and 5 bases respectively, with 7 bases between them. CDR3 sequence: CASSLGQGDTQYF. As DNA, the CDR3 is TGTGCCAGCAGCTTAGGGCAGGGAGATACGCAGTATTTT.

Here the CDR3 DNA reads TGTGCCACCAGTGACGAGGTAGGGGGACCCCAAGAGACCCAGTACTTC. Protein: CATSDEVGGPQETQYF. This sequence joins TRBV24-1 and TRBJ2-5; D may be TRBD1 (6 bases). This CDR3 has 16 amino acids. Germline CDR1 and CDR2: KGHDR and SFDVKD. The V end was cut by 4 bases, the J end by 1 base, with 15 bases between.

This clonotype was detected only a few times. The chain links TRBV18 to TRBJ2-5, with 10 bases that match TRBD1. Trimming cost V 4 bases and J 4 bases; bases outside gene matches: 6. This CDR3 spans 15 amino acids. CDR1 is KGHSH and CDR2 is LQKENI in the germline V gene. CDR3: CASSLRDRGPETQYF. CDR3 sequence (DNA): TGTGCCAGCTCACTAAGGGACAGGGGTCCAGAGACCCAGTACTTC.

In this sample, this clonotype turned up once. This chain uses TRBV2 with TRBJ2-2; 8 bases match TRBD2. The J segment lost 4 bases and the V segment lost 5 bases, leaving 12 bases of the junction unmatched. This CDR3 comprises 17 residues. Germline CDR1 reads SNHLY; CDR2 reads FYNNEI. The chain's CDR3 is CASSKQPPGGITGELFF. The CDR3 region has the DNA TGTGCCAGCAGTAAGCAACCTCCGGGAGGGATCACCGGGGAGCTGTTTTTT.

The rearrangement joins TRBV20-1 to TRBJ1-1; D gene uncertain. The CDR3 totals 15 residues. CDR1 and CDR2 from the germline V gene are DFQATT and SNEGSKA (reference sequence). V was shortened by 1 base and J by 9 bases, with 21 bases between the two germline ends. The CDR3, as DNA: TGCAGTGCTAGAGCTTTAGACCCTCCCGTCTCCCAAGCTTTCTTT. Translated: CSARALDPPVSQAFF.

The CDR3: CASSEDGRRNAEAFF. In DNA form, the CDR3 reads TGTGCCAGCAGTGAGGATGGCAGGAGAAACGCTGAAGCTTTCTTT. This rearrangement joins TRBV2 to TRBJ1-1; D remains unclear. The CDR3 spans 15 residues. V dropped 3 bases and J dropped 6 bases, with 17 bases sitting between them. Germline lookup yields CDR1 SNHLY and CDR2 FYNNEI.

This clonotype was observed many times. V and J are TRBV5-5 and TRBJ2-7; no clear D. The V end was cut by 4 bases, the J end by 7 bases, with 15 bases between. This CDR3 is built from 13 residues. Per germline, CDR1 SGHKS and CDR2 YYEKEE (reference sequence). DNA of the CDR3: TGTGCCAGCAGCCCGGTGGCCGAATGGGAGCAGTACTTC. It translates to CASSPVAEWEQYF.

The V gene is TRBV19, the J gene TRBJ2-7, with TRBD2 matching 10 bases. The CDR3 has 17 residues. CDR1 LNHDA and CDR2 SQIVND come from the germline V gene (reference sequence). The junction had 17 bases not matched to a gene; V was cut back by 10 bases and J by 2 bases. CDR3 in DNA: TGTGCCACCTCCAAGGCTAGCGGGAGCCTAGGGCCCTACGAGCAGTACTTC. Translating it yields CATSKASGSLGPYEQYF.

This clonotype was counted at least ten times. V usage is TRBV29-1 and J usage is TRBJ2-3, with TRBD1 matching over 8 bases. The ends lost 4 bases at V and 0 bases at J; junction bases unmatched: 6. CDR1 SQVTM and CDR2 ANQGSEA come from the germline V gene. The CDR3 loop spans 15 amino acids. DNA for the CDR3: TGCAGCGTTGGTTATACAGGGGGTAGCACAGATACGCAGTATTTT. It is translated as CSVGYTGGSTDTQYF.

This rearrangement joins TRBV19 to TRBJ2-5, with D maybe TRBD2 (6 bases). The CDR3 sequence is 13 residues long. V lost 10 bases, J lost 0 bases, and 12 bases lay in between. CDR1 and CDR2 (germline): LNHDA, SQIVND (reference sequence). The CDR3 nucleotides are TGTGCCACCTCTTGGGAGGACCAAGAGACCCAGTACTTC. Translation: CATSWEDQETQYF.

The chain couples TRBV6-2 or TRBV6-3 to TRBJ2-7; 7 bases map to TRBD1. The ends lost 7 bases at V and 2 bases at J; junction bases unmatched: 11. CDR1 MNHEY and CDR2 SVGEGT come from the germline V gene. This CDR3 has 15 amino acids. The CDR3 reads CASTETGMGTYEQYF. The CDR3 nucleotides are TGTGCCAGCACGGAGACAGGGATGGGGACCTACGAGCAGTACTTC.

Note on this clonotype: Germline and junction disagree at one end, which may indicate a read error. The chain carries TRBV12-3 or TRBV12-4 and TRBJ1-1; D remains ambiguous. This CDR3 is built from 16 residues. CDR3 DNA: TGTGCCGGCAGTCCTCATTTGGGGTCCAGGAACACTGAAGCTTTCTTT. This translates into CAGSPHLGSRNTEAFF.

In regard to this clonotype: Given a much more abundant clone one base away, this may be a read error. DNA of the CDR3: TGTGCCTGGAGTGTACCGGGGACCGTGTTTGAAACTTTCTTT. Its translation is CAWSVPGTVFETFF. The chain uses TRBV30 and TRBJ1-1, with a tentative D call TRBD1 (5 bases). The germline V gene encodes CDR1 GTSNPN and CDR2 SVGIG (reference sequence). This CDR3 has 14 amino acids. Using reference TRBV30 and TRBJ1-1 for the parts outside the CDR3, the full variable domain is SQTIHQWPATLVQPVGSPLSLECTVEGTSNPNLYWYRQAAGRGLQLLFYSVGIGQISSEVPQNLSASRPQDRQFILSSKKLLLSDSGFYLCAWSVPGTVFETFFGQGTRLTVV.

This clonotype was picked up a small number of times. This may come from a read error, since a much larger clone is one base off. The chain couples TRBV7-9 to TRBJ1-5, with D possibly being TRBD1 (6 bases). CDR1 is SEHNR, CDR2 FQNEAQ, per germline (reference sequence). The CDR3 extends over 15 amino acids. The CDR3 here is CASSSADSPNRPQHF. The CDR3 coding sequence is TGTGCCAGCAGCTCGGCGGACAGCCCCAATCGGCCCCAGCATTTT.

This clonotype was found many times. The chain has TRBV5-1 and TRBJ2-1; unclear D gene. The V and J ends lost 4 bases and 8 bases respectively, with 16 bases between them. This CDR3 contains 14 residues. Germline CDR1 SGHRS, CDR2 YFSETQ. The CDR3 nucleotides read TGCGCCAGCAGCCAAGGATGGCGGCCCGATGAGCAGTTCTTC. Translated: CASSQGWRPDEQFF.

To note about this clonotype: A read error may explain this, as a much larger clone is one base away. The chain couples TRBV6-5 to TRBJ2-3, with 9 bases matching TRBD2. Germline V gene lookup returns CDR1 MNHEY and CDR2 SVGAGI. The CDR3 consists of 13 residues. CDR3 bases: TGTGCCAGCTTTAGCGGGGGAACAGGTACGCAGTATTTT. Its protein is CASFSGGTGTQYF.

DNA of the CDR3: TGCGCCAGCAGTGAAGGGGGACCCACAGATACGCAGTATTTT. It specifies CASSEGGPTDTQYF. The chain links TRBV10-1 to TRBJ2-3; weak D call: TRBD1 (6 bases). This CDR3 spans 14 amino acids. Trimming removed 3 bases at V and 2 bases at J, with 9 bases between. The germline V gene has CDR1 WNHNN and CDR2 SYGVQD (reference sequence).

This chain uses TRBV4-1 with TRBJ2-2; TRBD1 might be the D (5 bases). Trimming removed 3 bases from V and 6 bases from J, with 20 bases in between. The CDR3 contains 17 residues. The germline gives CDR1 MGHRA, CDR2 YSYEKL. Here the CDR3 reads CASSHLRPGSVAGELFF. DNA for the CDR3: TGCGCCAGCAGCCATCTTCGCCCAGGGTCAGTGGCCGGGGAGCTGTTTTTT.

The chain couples TRBV4-1 to TRBJ2-2, with a tentative D call TRBD2 (5 bases). This CDR3 is built from 16 residues. V gave up 2 bases and J gave up 5 bases, with 15 bases separating them. From germline, CDR1 is MGHRA and CDR2 YSYEKL. CDR3 nucleotides: TGCGCCAGCAGCCAACCGTCTGTTCCGGGAACCGGGGAGCTGTTTTTT. This translates into CASSQPSVPGTGELFF.

This clonotype was seen repeatedly, ten times or more. The rearrangement joins TRBV29-1 to TRBJ2-7; no clear D. The CDR3 sequence is 12 residues long. V lost 6 bases to trimming and J lost 5 bases, with 14 bases between them. Germline assignment: CDR1 SQVTM and CDR2 ANQGSEA. The CDR3 region is CSVLLGLHEQYF. CDR3 coding DNA: TGCAGCGTCCTACTGGGGTTGCACGAGCAGTACTTC.

This clonotype was seen once. This chain joins TRBV20-1 and TRBJ2-2, with 8 bases aligning to TRBD2. CDR1 DFQATT and CDR2 SNEGSKA come from the germline V gene (reference sequence). The length of the CDR3 is 15 residues. With V trimmed by 6 bases and J by 4 bases, 10 bases remained unmatched. The CDR3 loop reads CSAYRGGSATGELFF. CDR3 sequence (DNA): TGCAGTGCGTATCGGGGGGGGTCGGCCACCGGGGAGCTGTTTTTT.

With respect to this clonotype: This is likely a read error, given that the CDR3 carries no conserved phenylalanine or tryptophan at its end. This sequence joins TRBV19 and TRBJ2-5, with D possibly called TRBD1 or TRBD2 (5 bases each). CDR1 LNHDA and CDR2 SQIVND come from the germline V gene (reference sequence). V lost 0 bases, J lost 2 bases, and 13 bases lay in between. The CDR3 length is 16 residues. The CDR3 nucleotides read TGTGCCAGTAGTATAGAACGGGGCTCGCTACAAGAGACCCAGTACTCC. Translation gives CASSIERGSLQETQYS.

This clonotype showed up just a few times. This may stem from a read error, because a much larger clone lies one nucleotide away. V is TRBV7-9 and J is TRBJ2-7, with 7 bases matching TRBD2. The CDR3 sequence is 15 residues long. V trimming: 8 bases; J trimming: 3 bases; junction bases outside the gene matches: 13. CDR1 is SEHNR, CDR2 FQNEAQ, per germline (reference sequence). The CDR3, as DNA: TGTGCCAGCGGCTCCATGGGGGGGAGCCTCTACGAGCAGTACTTC. Its protein is CASGSMGGSLYEQYF.

The genes are TRBV7-9 and TRBJ2-7; possible D gene TRBD2, 6 bases. Trimming stripped 5 bases from V and 0 bases from J, with 14 bases between. The CDR3 sequence is 15 residues long. Germline V gene data show CDR1 as SEHNR and CDR2 as FQNEAQ (reference sequence). The CDR3, as DNA: TGTGCCAGCAGCCGGGGGACGGGGATCTCCTACGAGCAGTACTTC. Its protein product is CASSRGTGISYEQYF.

The rearrangement uses TRBV12-3 or TRBV12-4 and TRBJ2-7, with a possible D match to TRBD1 (6 bases). The CDR3 has 15 amino acids. V was clipped by 5 bases and J by 5 bases, with 19 bases between them. The CDR3 reads CASSPTGGSNHEQYF. DNA for the CDR3: TGTGCCAGCAGTCCGACAGGAGGCAGCAACCACGAGCAGTACTTC.

In regard to this clonotype: This may be a read error: a much more frequent sequence differs by one nucleotide. This sequence joins TRBV7-9 and TRBJ2-7; 9 bases line up with TRBD1. The CDR3 extends over 14 amino acids. Germline CDR1 and CDR2: SEHNR and FQNEAQ (reference sequence). Trimming cost V 7 bases and J 3 bases; bases outside gene matches: 7. CDR3: CASNSRDRDYEQYF. The CDR3, as DNA: TGTGCCAGCAACTCAAGGGACAGGGACTACGAGCAGTACTTC.

The chain employs TRBV29-1 and TRBJ1-2; unclear D gene. Trimming pared 7 bases from V and 8 bases from J, leaving 14 bases between. The CDR3 runs to 11 residues. Per germline, CDR1 SQVTM and CDR2 ANQGSEA. The CDR3 bases are TGCAGCGCGAGGAGCATGTCCGGCTACACCTTC. Protein product: CSARSMSGYTF.

This clonotype came up a few times. The rearrangement links TRBV6-2 or TRBV6-3 to TRBJ2-5; tentative D call: TRBD1 (6 bases). This CDR3 contains 17 residues. Germline V lookup: CDR1 MNHEY, CDR2 SVGEGT. Trimming left V 4 bases short and J 7 bases short, with 25 bases between. The CDR3 region is CASSSPDRFTGPATQYF. CDR3 coding DNA: TGTGCCAGCAGTTCCCCTGACCGATTCACAGGGCCGGCGACCCAGTACTTC.

The V gene is TRBV4-1, the J gene TRBJ2-7; the match to TRBD2 covers 9 bases. CDR3 length equals 15 residues. From germline, CDR1 is MGHRA and CDR2 YSYEKL. V dropped 4 bases and J dropped 5; count of bases not matched to a gene: 9. CDR3 DNA sequence: TGCGCCAGCAGCCTAGAGTGGACTAGCGCGGACGAGCAGTACTTC. Protein product: CASSLEWTSADEQYF.